These 16 T cell receptor beta chains were all obtained from the same sample, sequenced in a study of blood T cell repertoires in COVID-19. The method was immunoSEQ multiplex PCR; TCRdb's version includes in-frame clones alone and lacks a portion of them. The sample carries around 75,000 clones, approximately 90% recorded once. Sequenced input: peripheral blood. The receptors come from a human donor in a cohort sampled during active COVID-19.

This rearrangement joins TRBV28 to TRBJ1-1; 11 nucleotides agree with TRBD1. V lost 6 bases to trimming and J lost 6 bases; unmatched junction nucleotides: 3. The CDR3 is made up of 13 amino acids. The V gene's germline CDR1 is MDHEN and CDR2 SYDVKM. CDR3 DNA: TGTGCCAGCAGAGGACAGGGGGCGTCTGAAGCTTTCTTT. Translated: CASRGQGASEAFF. Based on the CDR3 plus reference TRBV28 and TRBJ1-1, the full variable domain is DVKVTQSSRYLVKRTGEKVFLECVQDMDHENMFWYRQDPGLGLRLIYFSYDVKMKEKGDIPEGYSVSREKKERFSLILESASTNQTSMYLCASRGQGASEAFFGQGTRLTVV.

This chain links TRBV6-5 with TRBJ2-1; a weak D match, TRBD1 (6 bases). This CDR3 spans 15 amino acids. Germline V CDR1 and CDR2: MNHEY, SVGAGI. Trimming removed 5 bases at V and 2 bases at J, with 13 bases between. CDR3 nucleotide sequence: TGTGCCAGCAGTCCCCGACAGGCGGCCTACAATGAGCAGTTCTTC. Translation gives CASSPRQAAYNEQFF.

This clone was observed a few times. V is TRBV4-1 and J is TRBJ2-1, with 8 bases that match TRBD2. This CDR3 contains 15 residues. Germline CDR1 and CDR2: MGHRA and YSYEKL. V lost 0 bases to trimming and J lost 12 bases; unmatched junction nucleotides: 10. The DNA for the CDR3 is TGCGCCAGCAGCCAAGAGGCGACTAGCGACGAGGGGCAGTTCTTC. It is translated as CASSQEATSDEGQFF.

The chain has TRBV15 and TRBJ2-1; 11 bases line up with TRBD2. The CDR3 totals 14 residues. Germline-derived CDR1 and CDR2 are LNHNV and YYDKDF (reference sequence). V lost 4 bases to trimming and J lost 8 bases; unmatched junction nucleotides: 4. The CDR3 DNA sequence: TGTGCCACCAGCACTCTAGCGGGGGGTGATGAGCAGTTCTTC. It yields the protein CATSTLAGGDEQFF. The entire variable domain, with the rest obtained from reference TRBV15 and TRBJ2-1, is as follows: DAMVIQNPRYQVTQFGKPVTLSCSQTLNHNVMYWYQQKSSQAPKLLFHYYDKDFNNEADTPDNFQSRRPNTSFCFLDIRSPGLGDTAMYLCATSTLAGGDEQFFGPGTRLTVL.

The chain employs TRBV10-3 and TRBJ2-3, with 11 bases lining up with TRBD2. Trimming at V came to 8 bases and at J to 2 bases, leaving 9 bases not matched to a gene. This CDR3 has 16 residues. Germline CDR1 is ENHRY and CDR2 is SYGVKD. CDR3 nucleotides: TGTGCCATCGGAAATTTAGCGGGGGGGGTCACAGATACGCAGTATTTT. The encoded protein is CAIGNLAGGVTDTQYF.

This chain links TRBV6-5 with TRBJ1-5; the D is unclear. With 8 bases removed from V and 1 base from J, the gap between germline ends came to 6 bases. The germline gives CDR1 MNHEY, CDR2 SVGAGI. The CDR3 runs 12 residues. The CDR3 protein is CASLESNQPQHF. CDR3 DNA sequence: TGTGCCAGCCTAGAGAGCAATCAGCCCCAGCATTTT.

The V call is TRBV9, the J call TRBJ2-3, with 8 bases that match TRBD2. Germline loops: CDR1 SGDLS, CDR2 YYNGEE. The CDR3 has 16 amino acids. The ends lost 0 bases at V and 3 bases at J; junction bases unmatched: 6. The CDR3 reads CASSVDPAGVTDTQYF. The CDR3 coding sequence is TGTGCCAGCAGCGTAGACCCAGCGGGAGTGACAGATACGCAGTATTTT.

The CDR3 loop is CASSWDTAGTDTQYF. The CDR3 DNA sequence: TGTGCCAGCTCATGGGACACCGCGGGCACAGATACGCAGTATTTT. The gene calls are TRBV18 and TRBJ2-3; D is perhaps TRBD1 (6 bases). V was shortened by 5 bases and J by 1 base, with 13 bases between the two germline ends. There are 15 residues in the CDR3. Germline CDR1 reads KGHSH; CDR2 reads LQKENI.

The V gene is TRBV6-5, the J gene TRBJ2-2; no firm D call. Trimming took off 3 bases at V and 4 bases at J, with 3 bases between the two ends. Germline V lookup: CDR1 MNHEY, CDR2 SVGAGI. This CDR3 is built from 12 residues. The CDR3 coding sequence is TGTGCCAGCAGTTATATCACCGGGGAGCTGTTTTTT. Amino acid sequence: CASSYITGELFF.

The chain's CDR3 is CASSLESGFSGYTF. Here the CDR3 DNA reads TGTGCCAGCAGCCTAGAATCGGGGTTTAGTGGCTACACCTTC. The V gene is TRBV7-9, the J gene TRBJ1-2; no firm D call. Germline V gene sequence: CDR1 SEHNR, CDR2 FQNEAQ (reference sequence). The germline V and J ends were trimmed by 5 bases and 7 bases, with 17 bases remaining between them. The CDR3 covers 14 residues.

This chain links TRBV6-4 with TRBJ2-3; D gene uncertain. CDR1 is MRHNA and CDR2 is SNTAGT in the germline V gene. The ends were cut back, 6 bases at V and 0 bases at J, with 7 bases in the middle. This CDR3 is built from 13 residues. DNA of the CDR3: TGTGCCAGCAGACCTACTAGCACAGATACGCAGTATTTT. Protein sequence: CASRPTSTDTQYF.

The rearrangement uses TRBV10-3 and TRBJ2-1, with TRBD1 matching over 9 bases. The CDR3 sequence is 12 residues long. The germline V gene has CDR1 ENHRY and CDR2 SYGVKD. In DNA form, the CDR3 reads TGTGCAGGGGGACAGGGCTACAATGAGCAGTTCTTC. Encoded protein: CAGGQGYNEQFF.

This chain links TRBV30 with TRBJ2-7; 7 nucleotides match TRBD1. Germline loops: CDR1 GTSNPN, CDR2 SVGIG (reference sequence). V shed 1 base and J 3 bases; nucleotides not matched to a gene: 0. The CDR3 covers 12 residues. For the CDR3, the DNA is TGTGCCTGGAGTGGGACAGGCTACGAGCAGTACGTC. Amino acids: CAWSGTGYEQYV.

V usage is TRBV7-6 and J usage is TRBJ2-5; D might be TRBD1 (5 bases). Germline CDR1 and CDR2: SGHVS and FNYEAQ. The CDR3 is made up of 14 amino acids. V dropped 1 base and J dropped 5 bases, with 11 bases sitting between them. For the CDR3, the DNA is TGTGCCAGCAGCTTAGGGCAGGGCTCGGAGACCCAGTACTTC. Residues: CASSLGQGSETQYF.

The rearrangement joins TRBV24-1 to TRBJ2-1; 11 bases map to TRBD2. The V segment lost 0 bases and the J segment 0 bases; nucleotides outside the gene matches: 6. CDR1 is KGHDR and CDR2 is SFDVKD in the germline V gene. This CDR3 contains 19 residues. CDR3 loop: CATSDLGTSGSSSYNEQFF. Written as DNA, the CDR3 is TGTGCCACCAGTGATTTGGGGACTAGCGGCTCTAGCTCCTACAATGAGCAGTTCTTC.

The chain is built from TRBV19 and TRBJ1-2, with 8 bases that match TRBD1. CDR1 is LNHDA, CDR2 SQIVND, per germline (reference sequence). V dropped 7 bases and J dropped 0; count of bases not matched to a gene: 7. The CDR3 is made up of 15 amino acids. The CDR3 bases are TGTGCCAGTATTAACAGGGGGGGAGCTAACTATGGCTACACCTTC. Residues: CASINRGGANYGYTF. The variable domain in full, completed from reference TRBV19 and TRBJ1-2, reads DGGITQSPKYLFRKEGQNVTLSCEQNLNHDAMYWYRQDPGQGLRLIYYSQIVNDFQKGDIAEGYSVSREKKESFPLTVTSAQKNPTAFYLCASINRGGANYGYTFGSGTRLTVV.